This TCR beta chain was sequenced during a study of blood T cells in healthy people across ages. A word on this clonotype: Its antigen is not identified.

Each donor had 9 to 10 milliliters of peripheral blood drawn. For the second PCR, which ran for about 7 to 11 cycles, a sample-barcoded 5' primer and a J-beta primer mix were used. TCRdb re-derived calls from the 5' RACE reads in MiXCR, one entry per CDR3 protein. The sample has 580,000 or so distinct CDR3 sequences, roughly 48% seen once. Study-wide points: Older individuals had lower TCR beta diversity per million T cells (the decline was roughly linear). Naive CD4+ cell counts and diversity both ran higher in long-lived than in aged donors.

Material for sequencing was blood. The receptor was isolated from a man older than 75 in good health.

This chain's CDR3 is CASSLIGQGEVEQFF. CDR3 coding DNA: TGTGCCAGCAGTTTAATAGGACAGGGTGAAGTTGAGCAGTTCTTC. This chain joins TRBV28 and TRBJ2-1, with 8 bases that match TRBD1. From germline, CDR1 is MDHEN and CDR2 SYDVKM. There are 15 residues in the CDR3. V shed 2 bases and J 9 bases; nucleotides not matched to a gene: 9.